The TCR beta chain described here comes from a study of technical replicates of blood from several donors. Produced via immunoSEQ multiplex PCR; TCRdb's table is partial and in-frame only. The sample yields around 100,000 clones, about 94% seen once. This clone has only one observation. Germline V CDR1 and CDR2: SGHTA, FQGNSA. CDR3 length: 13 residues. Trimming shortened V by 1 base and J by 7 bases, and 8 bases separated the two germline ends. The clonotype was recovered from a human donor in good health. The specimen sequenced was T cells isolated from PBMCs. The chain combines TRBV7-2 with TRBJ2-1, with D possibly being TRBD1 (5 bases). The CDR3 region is CASSLVRGNEQFF. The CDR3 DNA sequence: TGTGCCAGCAGCTTAGTTAGGGGAAATGAGCAGTTCTTC.